The source of this TCR beta chain is a study of cytomegalovirus exposure and HLA in healthy donors. Whole-study results and caveats: Indistinguishable V segments, including TRBV6-2 and TRBV6-3, were excluded. Further analysis, carried out later, found HLA-associated TCR beta chains more clonally expanded than equally common other chains. A link between a missense DCLRE1C variant and TCR beta V- and J-gene trimming emerged from a later analysis. The only immune exposure information that was available was CMV serostatus.

CDR1 is SGHRS and CDR2 is YFSETQ in the germline V gene. The CDR3 consists of 16 residues. Between the trimmed V and J ends, which lost 0 bases and 4 bases, there was a span of 15 bases. The PCR made use of 60 Vbeta and 13 Jbeta primers. This table comes from immunoSEQ multiplex PCR, and its TCRdb copy is limited to in-frame clones, with some not included. The repertoire holds over 80,000 clones, with 81% as singletons. Concerning this clone itself: Its antigen remains unidentified.

Specimen: PBMCs. The sequence derives from a man aged 35 to 55 in good health and CMV-seropositive. The rearrangement uses TRBV5-1 and TRBJ2-3, with TRBD2 as a possible D gene (5 bases). Here the CDR3 reads CASSLGGTHGADTQYF. Here the CDR3 DNA reads TGCGCCAGCAGCTTGGGTGGCACGCACGGGGCAGATACGCAGTATTTT.